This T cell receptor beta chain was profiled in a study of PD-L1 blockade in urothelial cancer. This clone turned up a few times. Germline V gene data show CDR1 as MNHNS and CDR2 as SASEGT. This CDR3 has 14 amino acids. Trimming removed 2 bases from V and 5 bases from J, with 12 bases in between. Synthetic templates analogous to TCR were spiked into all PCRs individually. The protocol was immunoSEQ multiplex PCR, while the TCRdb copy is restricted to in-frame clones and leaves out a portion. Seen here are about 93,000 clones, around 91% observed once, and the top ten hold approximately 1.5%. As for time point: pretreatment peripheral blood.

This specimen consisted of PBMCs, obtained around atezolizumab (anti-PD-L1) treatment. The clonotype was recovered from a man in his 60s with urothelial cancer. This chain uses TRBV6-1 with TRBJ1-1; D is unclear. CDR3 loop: CASSELRQATEAFF. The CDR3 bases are TGTGCCAGCAGTGAACTCCGGCAGGCTACTGAAGCTTTCTTT.